Sequencing of this T cell receptor beta chain was carried out in a study of cytomegalovirus exposure and HLA in healthy donors. A word on this clone: Its target is not known.

Separation from the roughly 680-subject first cohort characterized the roughly 120-subject validation cohort, to which the donors belonged. The CDR3 loop spans 11 amino acids. Trimming removed 5 bases at V and 10 bases at J, with 8 bases between. In germline, CDR1 is SGHAT, CDR2 FQNNGV. Sequencing used immunoSEQ multiplex PCR; TCRdb keeps in-frame clones, though not all of them. The data hold some 69,000 clones, with over 85% observed a single time. Study findings and constraints: Most TCRs appeared rarely, but some public TCRs recurred in many donors.

Sequenced input: PBMCs. The rearrangement links TRBV11-2 to TRBJ2-2; D not resolved. The receptor was isolated from a man between 18 and 35 years old in good health and CMV-seropositive. The CDR3 DNA is TGTGCCAGCAGCGGGCAGGAGGAGCTGTTTTTT. It encodes CASSGQEELFF.